This TCR beta chain stems from a study of T-cell reconstitution after alpha-beta-depleted transplantation in children. Whole-study findings and limits: The origin of high day-60 TCRbeta diversity in some patients lay in surviving recipient T cells and thymic progenitors.

The library targeted TCRbeta and was prepared with unique molecular identifiers. TCRdb re-called the PCR reads through MiXCR, storing one row per CDR3 protein. The sample lists approximately 650,000 distinct CDR3 sequences, around 13% seen once, with approximately 0.8% in the top ten. This clonotype was detected many times. What it binds is not known. The CDR3 extends over 10 amino acids. CDR1 and CDR2 (germline): SQVTM, ANQGSEA. V lost 7 bases, J lost 4 bases, and 7 bases lay in between. The sequences come from PBMCs, collected before TCRalphabeta/CD19-depleted stem cell transplant. This receptor was taken from a girl aged 2 to 10 with congenital amegakaryocytic thrombocytopenia, due to receive a stem cell transplant. The V gene is TRBV29-1, the J gene TRBJ2-5; no clear D. CDR3 loop: CSAARETQYF. CDR3 DNA: TGCAGCGCTGCCAGAGAGACCCAGTACTTC.